Listed below are T cell receptor beta chains from one sample, sequenced in a study of T cell repertoires in cytomegalovirus infection. Their cognate antigens are unknown. One entry per CDR3 protein results from TCRdb running MiXCR on the reads. Of hundreds of thousands of distinct CDR3 sequences in the sample, approximately 40% are singletons; the top ten hold about 41%. The sequenced sample was cultured PBMCs, obtained from culture after CMV antigen stimulation. These receptors originate from a human donor in good health (CMV status not recorded). Some clones in this sample may be carry-over from other donors' samples. The CDR3 runs from the conserved cysteine through the conserved F or W. A D gene is named only where the DNA matches it firmly. Expanded clones get a size class; other rows say once, few or many, or leave the size out.

d_call	clone_size	cdr3_length	v_call	j_call	cdr3_nt	cdr3_aa
-	few	15	TRBV6-8	TRBJ2-2	TGTGCCAGTAGGGGAGCAGGGGCGTACACCGGGGAGCTGTTTTTT	CASRGAGAYTGELFF
TRBD2	-	20	TRBV5-4	TRBJ2-3	TGTGCCAGCAGCGGGAGGACTACTAGCGGCCTAGGGGATAGCACAGATACGCAGTATTTT	CASSGRTTSGLGDSTDTQYF
-	-	16	TRBV6-5	TRBJ1-1	TGTGCCAGCAGTCTCAATTCTCCGGGTCTGAACACTGAAGCTTTCTTT	CASSLNSPGLNTEAFF
TRBD2	few	16	TRBV27	TRBJ2-3	TGTGCCAGCAGGCTAGCGGGAGGGATTTTCACAGATACGCAGTATTTT	CASRLAGGIFTDTQYF
-	-	16	TRBV24-1	TRBJ2-1	TGTGCCACCAGTGACCCATTCCGGGGGGCAGTTGTTGAGCAGTTCTTC	CATSDPFRGAVVEQFF
TRBD1	-	14	TRBV7-1	TRBJ2-7	TGTGCCAGCAGCTCGGGACAGGGGAACTACGAGCAGTACTTC	CASSSGQGNYEQYF
-	few	16	TRBV5-4	TRBJ1-1	TGTGCCAGCAGCTTGTCGGCGGCGATCGGGAACACTGAAGCTTTCTTT	CASSLSAAIGNTEAFF
-	few	11	TRBV6-1	TRBJ2-7	TGTGCCAGCAGTTCCAAGTACGAGCAGTACTTC	CASSSKYEQYF
-	-	14	TRBV5-6	TRBJ2-3	TGTGCCAGCAGCTTAAACACGTATACAGATACGCAGTATTTT	CASSLNTYTDTQYF
-	-	14	TRBV7-8	TRBJ1-2	TGTGCCAGCGGCCACCGCGTTTCTAACTATGGCTACACCTTC	CASGHRVSNYGYTF
-	-	15	TRBV3-1	TRBJ1-5	TGTGCCAGCAGCCCCGGTGTGGGAAGCAATCAGCCCCAGCATTTT	CASSPGVGSNQPQHF
TRBD2	-	15	TRBV11-2	TRBJ2-1	TGTGCCAGCAGTCACCGGGACTACCGAGCGGTCGAGCAGTTCTTC	CASSHRDYRAVEQFF
-	-	16	TRBV7-2	TRBJ1-3	TGTGCCAGCAGCTTGAACCAGGCTTACTCTGGAAACACCATATATTTT	CASSLNQAYSGNTIYF
-	many	14	TRBV11-2	TRBJ2-1	TGTGCCAGCAGTCGCGGACGTCGATCCAATGAGCAGTTCTTC	CASSRGRRSNEQFF
-	-	12	TRBV20-1	TRBJ1-1	TGCAGTGCTAGGCACAGGGCCACTGAAGCTTTCTTT	CSARHRATEAFF
TRBD2	few	14	TRBV7-2	TRBJ2-2	TGTGCCAGCACCCGGGCGGGAGGACAGGGGGAGCTGTTTTTT	CASTRAGGQGELFF
-	once	15	TRBV20-1	TRBJ2-5	TGCAGTGCTAAGGGTTTAAGGTTGGCCGGAGAGACCCAGTACTTC	CSAKGLRLAGETQYF
-	-	13	TRBV2	TRBJ2-1	TGTGCCAGCAGAAGGCTGAGACTCAATGAGCAGTTCTTC	CASRRLRLNEQFF
TRBD1	-	14	TRBV20-1	TRBJ1-5	TGCAGTGCGCCCCCGGGACAGGGACCCCAGCCCCAGCATTTT	CSAPPGQGPQPQHF
TRBD2	few	16	TRBV7-6	TRBJ2-5	TGTGCCAGCAGGAAGACTAGCGGGGGGGCTCAAGAGACCCAGTACTTC	CASRKTSGGAQETQYF
TRBD1	-	15	TRBV14	TRBJ1-5	TGTGCCAGCAGCCAAACCGGGACAGGGCTTCAGCCCCAGCATTTT	CASSQTGTGLQPQHF
TRBD1	few	15	TRBV12-3/TRBV12-4	TRBJ1-2	TGTGCCAGCAGCACGATACAGGGGGCAAGGGATGGCTACACCTTC	CASSTIQGARDGYTF
-	-	14	TRBV11-3	TRBJ2-7	TGTGCCAGCAGCTTAGTTTCAGGGTTCTACGAGCAGTACTTC	CASSLVSGFYEQYF
TRBD1	-	15	TRBV6-2/TRBV6-3	TRBJ2-7	TGTGCCAGCAGTGACGACAGGGGCCCCCACTACGAGCAGTACTTC	CASSDDRGPHYEQYF
TRBD1	-	14	TRBV10-3	TRBJ2-5	TGTGCCATCAATTCCCCCGGGACAGGAGAGACCCAGTACTTC	CAINSPGTGETQYF
-	few	14	TRBV7-2	TRBJ2-7	TGTGCCAGCAGCCCGAAAAGAAGTCTCCACGAGCAGTACTTC	CASSPKRSLHEQYF
-	-	13	TRBV7-6	TRBJ2-7	TGTGCCAGCAGCTCCACGTGGGGCAACGAGCAGTACTTC	CASSSTWGNEQYF
TRBD2	-	15	TRBV6-6	TRBJ2-3	TGTGCCACCCCTCCCGCGGGGGGCCGCACAGATACGCAGTATTTT	CATPPAGGRTDTQYF
TRBD2	-	16	TRBV10-2	TRBJ2-7	TGCGCCAGCATCCGCGGTAGCGGGACTGCGGTGGGGGAGCAGTACTTC	CASIRGSGTAVGEQYF
TRBD2	-	15	TRBV6-2/TRBV6-3	TRBJ2-1	TGTGCCTGCACAGCGGGGCGTAGCTCCTACAATGAGCAGTTCTTC	CACTAGRSSYNEQFF
TRBD2	-	17	TRBV12-3/TRBV12-4	TRBJ2-7	TGTGCCAGCAGTTTGGGGTTAGCGGGAGGGGGGTCCTACGAGCAGTACTTC	CASSLGLAGGGSYEQYF
TRBD1	-	14	TRBV6-1	TRBJ2-2	TGTGCCAGCAGCACAGGGGTCAACACCGGGGAGCTGTTTTTT	CASSTGVNTGELFF
-	-	16	TRBV7-6	TRBJ2-1	TGTGCCAGCAGTCCCCTGGGGGTGAGCTCCTACAATGAGCAGTTCTTC	CASSPLGVSSYNEQFF
TRBD2	few	16	TRBV11-2	TRBJ2-2	TGTGCCAGCAGCTACCGACTAGCGGGAGTGTCGGGGGAGCTGTTTTTT	CASSYRLAGVSGELFF
-	-	14	TRBV12-3/TRBV12-4	TRBJ2-4	TGTGCCAGCACTCGCGGGGCTTATGAAAACATTCAGTACTTC	CASTRGAYENIQYF
TRBD2	-	17	TRBV5-1	TRBJ2-3	TGCGCCAGCAGCTTTGGGACTAGCGGGCGTGCGGCAGATACGCAGTATTTT	CASSFGTSGRAADTQYF
-	-	15	TRBV4-1	TRBJ1-1	TGCGCCAGCAGCCAACCACCTTCAGGGAAGTCTGAAGCTTTCTTT	CASSQPPSGKSEAFF
-	-	19	TRBV11-2	TRBJ2-1	TGTGCCAGCAGCCTACCGCTTCGTTCCAGCGGGCACTCCTACAATGAGCAGTTCTTC	CASSLPLRSSGHSYNEQFF
-	once	20	TRBV12-3/TRBV12-4	TRBJ2-1	TGTGCCAGCAGCCACCTCAGGGGCAGGACACACCAACACCTACACAATGAGCAGTTCTTC	CASSHLRGRTHQHLHNEQFF
-	-	14	TRBV7-9	TRBJ2-5	TGTGACAGCAGCTTGCCGGGGGCGCCTGAGACCCAGTCCTTC	CDSSLPGAPETQSF
TRBD1	-	12	TRBV10-3	TRBJ2-1	TGTGCCATCAGTGCGCAGGACAGGGGTCAGTTCTTC	CAISAQDRGQFF
-	-	12	TRBV6-5	TRBJ2-7	TGTGCCAGCAGTTATCAGGGAAGCGAGCAGTACTTC	CASSYQGSEQYF
-	-	15	TRBV6-6	TRBJ1-5	TGTGCCAGCGTTTGGGCAGCTCCAGGTAATCAGCCCCAGCATTTT	CASVWAAPGNQPQHF
TRBD1	-	14	TRBV5-6	TRBJ2-7	TGTGCCAGCAGCTCGCGGACAGGGCTGGGCGAGCAGTACTTC	CASSSRTGLGEQYF
-	-	15	TRBV6-1	TRBJ1-2	TGTGCCAGCAGTGATAGGAGCTCAGGGGCCTATGGCTACACCTTC	CASSDRSSGAYGYTF
-	few	14	TRBV7-8	TRBJ1-1	TGTGCCAGCAGCCCACGATGGGGGTCTACTGAAGCTTTCTTT	CASSPRWGSTEAFF
-	-	18	TRBV15	TRBJ2-6	TGTGCCACCAGCAGAGATTTTGGACGGGCCTCTGGGGCCAACGTCCTGACTTTC	CATSRDFGRASGANVLTF
TRBD1	few	15	TRBV7-2	TRBJ1-2	TGTGCCAGCAGCTTCCTTGGACAGGGGGCGACTGGCTACACCTTC	CASSFLGQGATGYTF
-	few	12	TRBV7-8	TRBJ2-1	TGTGCCAGCAGCTCGAGCGGGTTTGAGCAGTTCTTC	CASSSSGFEQFF
-	-	16	TRBV6-1	TRBJ2-1	TGTGCCAGCAGTGAAGGGGGTGGGTTCTCCTACAATGAGCAGTTCTTC	CASSEGGGFSYNEQFF
-	-	13	TRBV6-2/TRBV6-3	TRBJ2-2	TGTGCCAGCAGTTATTGGGCCACCGGGGAGCTGTTTTTT	CASSYWATGELFF
-	many	12	TRBV7-2	TRBJ2-5	TGTGCCAGCAGCTTCGCTGGGGAGACCCAGTACTTC	CASSFAGETQYF
TRBD2	-	15	TRBV7-2	TRBJ2-3	TGTGCCAGCAGCTTCAGCGGGAGCGGTGGAGATACGCAGTATTTT	CASSFSGSGGDTQYF
-	-	13	TRBV30	TRBJ2-5	TGTGCCTCCCGGAGCCGCACCCAAGAGACCCAGTACTTC	CASRSRTQETQYF
TRBD1	-	16	TRBV24-1	TRBJ2-6	TGTGCCACGTCCGGGACAGTGACCTCTGGGGCCAACGTCCTGACTTTC	CATSGTVTSGANVLTF
TRBD2	-	17	TRBV19	TRBJ2-5	TGTGCCAGTAGTGCGAGACGGCCAGCGGGGGGTCGCGAGACCCAGTACTTC	CASSARRPAGGRETQYF
-	-	12	TRBV6-6	TRBJ2-1	TGTGCCAGCAGTTACCGACAGAGGGGGATGTTCTTC	CASSYRQRGMFF
TRBD2	-	21	TRBV10-3	TRBJ2-2	TGTGCCATCAAGACCCTCCCGGGACTAGGGGGAGTTATACAAGGGACCGGGGAGCTGTTTTTT	CAIKTLPGLGGVIQGTGELFF
-	-	14	TRBV6-1	TRBJ2-5	TGTGCCAGCAGTGGGACTACCTCGCTGGAGACCCAGTACTTC	CASSGTTSLETQYF
TRBD1	-	15	TRBV27	TRBJ2-1	TGTGCCAGCACCCCGAGGGCAGGGGGTCTTGATGAGCAGTTCTTC	CASTPRAGGLDEQFF